The next 30 T cell receptor beta chains were all read from a single sample in a study of T cells in Graves' hyperthyroidism and ophthalmopathy. TCR beta CDR3 regions were amplified from RNA transcripts. The TCR CDR3 was amplified in a first-round RT-PCR using the HTBI primer set. TCRdb recomputed calls from the multiplex PCR reads with MiXCR, one row per CDR3 protein. The sample holds 500,000 to 550,000 distinct CDR3 sequences, roughly 21% seen once. The specimen sequenced was blood. These receptors were obtained from a man in his forties with Graves' ophthalmopathy.

In its sample, this clonotype was seen many times. The CDR3 protein is CSASRGGGSPNEQFF. In DNA, the CDR3 is TGCAGTGCCTCCCGGGGGGGAGGGTCGCCCAATGAGCAGTTCTTC. The chain joins TRBV20-1 to TRBJ2-1; 8 nucleotides agree with TRBD2. Germline CDR1 reads DFQATT; CDR2 reads SNEGSKA (reference sequence). CDR3 length equals 15 residues. Losses at the gene ends were 6 bases for V and 6 bases for J; bases not matched to a gene: 13.

This clonotype was seen repeatedly, ten times or more. V and J are TRBV15 and TRBJ1-5; TRBD1 is a possible D gene (6 bases). Looked up from germline, CDR1 is LNHNV and CDR2 is YYDKDF (reference sequence). The V gene lost 6 bases and the J gene lost 1 base, with 13 bases spanning the gap. The CDR3 totals 15 residues. This CDR3 reads CATSRQVESNQPQHF. DNA of the CDR3: TGTGCCACCAGTAGACAGGTGGAGAGCAATCAGCCCCAGCATTTT.

The CDR3 reads CASSSVTGGTGYEQYF. For the CDR3, the DNA is TGTGCCAGCAGTTCCGTCACAGGGGGAACGGGCTACGAGCAGTACTTC. V gene TRBV11-1 combines with J gene TRBJ2-7; 8 bases match TRBD1. The ends lost 6 bases at V and 3 bases at J; junction bases unmatched: 13. CDR1 SGHAT and CDR2 FQDESV come from the germline V gene (reference sequence). The CDR3 contains 16 residues.

The gene calls are TRBV18 and TRBJ2-3; D is tentatively TRBD1 or TRBD2 (5 bases each). V dropped 3 bases and J dropped 5 bases, with 18 bases sitting between them. CDR1 and CDR2 from the germline V gene are KGHSH and LQKENI. The CDR3 contains 16 residues. The CDR3 DNA is TGTGCCAGCTCACCTCTCCCGGGGCCCCCTCAAGATACGCAGTATTTT. Its protein product is CASSPLPGPPQDTQYF.

V and J are TRBV11-2 and TRBJ2-2, with 9 bases matching TRBD2. The germline V gene encodes CDR1 SGHAT and CDR2 FQNNGV. CDR3 length equals 18 residues. Trimming took 3 bases from V and 2 from J; bases not matched to a gene: 10. CDR3 sequence (DNA): TGTGCCAGCAGCTTTTTTGTAGCGGGGGTTCACAACACCGGGGAGCTGTTTTTT. As protein: CASSFFVAGVHNTGELFF.

This clonotype was observed many times. The chain recombines TRBV20-1 with TRBJ2-1; unclear D gene. V was shortened by 5 bases and J by 7 bases, with 9 bases between the two germline ends. The germline V gene has CDR1 DFQATT and CDR2 SNEGSKA (reference sequence). This CDR3 is 11 amino acids long. The CDR3: CSASQENEQFF. The CDR3 nucleotides are TGCAGTGCTTCTCAGGAGAATGAGCAGTTCTTC.

The chain recombines TRBV20-1 with TRBJ2-1, with 13 bases lining up with TRBD2. The CDR3 loop spans 15 amino acids. CDR1 is DFQATT, CDR2 SNEGSKA, per germline (reference sequence). The CDR3 spells CRAVGLAGTYNEQFF. The DNA of the CDR3 is TGCAGGGCCGTGGGACTAGCGGGGACCTACAATGAGCAGTTCTTC.

The table lists this clonotype with many counts. This chain connects TRBV11-1 to TRBJ2-1, with 7 bases fitting TRBD1. CDR1 is SGHAT, CDR2 FQDESV, per germline (reference sequence). The CDR3 sequence is 15 residues long. J lost 2 bases, V lost 4 bases, and 5 bases had no gene match. CDR3 residues: CASSSRDRPYNEQFF. DNA of the CDR3: TGTGCCAGCAGCTCCCGGGACAGACCCTACAATGAGCAGTTCTTC.

This clonotype was recorded many times. This chain uses TRBV30 with TRBJ2-1; 8 bases map to TRBD1. CDR3 length equals 15 residues. The V and J ends lost 5 bases and 3 bases, in that order; junction bases with no gene match: 9. Germline V gene sequence: CDR1 GTSNPN, CDR2 SVGIG (reference sequence). This chain's CDR3 is CAWGIGQGLYNEQFF. The CDR3, as DNA: TGTGCCTGGGGAATCGGACAGGGCCTCTACAATGAGCAGTTCTTC.

The chain joins TRBV29-1 to TRBJ2-1; D not certain. Trimming cost V 1 base and J 4 bases, with 8 bases left between them. The CDR3 contains 13 residues. In germline, CDR1 is SQVTM, CDR2 ANQGSEA. The CDR3 loop is CSVEGRVYNEQFF. Here the CDR3 DNA reads TGCAGCGTTGAAGGACGGGTTTACAATGAGCAGTTCTTC.

The sample holds a few counts of this clonotype. J is TRBJ2-1 and V is TRBV12-3 or TRBV12-4, with TRBD2 identical over 8 bases. This CDR3 contains 15 residues. The junction had 8 bases not matched to a gene; V was cut back by 7 bases and J by 3 bases. The CDR3 DNA reads TGTGCCAGCATGGCACCGGCGGGGGGCTACAATGAGCAGTTCTTC. Protein: CASMAPAGGYNEQFF.

This clonotype has just a few counts. The genes are TRBV30 and TRBJ1-6; tentatively, D is TRBD1 (6 bases). The germline V gene encodes CDR1 GTSNPN and CDR2 SVGIG (reference sequence). V gave up 5 bases and J gave up 7 bases, with 21 bases separating them. CDR3 length equals 16 residues. CDR3 region: CAWGNLQGMGNSPLHF. The CDR3 nucleotides read TGTGCCTGGGGCAACTTACAGGGAATGGGGAATTCACCCCTCCACTTT. The entire variable domain, with the rest obtained from reference TRBV30 and TRBJ1-6, is as follows: SQTIHQWPATLVQPVGSPLSLECTVEGTSNPNLYWYRQAAGRGLQLLFYSVGIGQISSEVPQNLSASRPQDRQFILSSKKLLLSDSGFYLCAWGNLQGMGNSPLHFGNGTRLTVT.

This clonotype was seen many times. The chain carries TRBV18 and TRBJ1-5, with 11 bases identical to TRBD1. Germline-derived CDR1 and CDR2 are KGHSH and LQKENI. V was clipped by 3 bases and J by 2 bases; unmatched bases: 3. The CDR3 length is 16 residues. CDR3 sequence (DNA): TGTGCCAGCTCACCGGACAGGGGGCGAGGCAATCAGCCCCAGCATTTT. It specifies CASSPDRGRGNQPQHF.

The J gene is TRBJ1-2, the V gene TRBV3-1; D perhaps matches TRBD1 (6 bases). From germline, CDR1 is LGHDT and CDR2 YNNKEL (reference sequence). The V end lost 4 bases, the J end lost 1 base, and 13 bases lay between the germline ends. The CDR3 sequence is 15 residues long. The CDR3 reads CASSLRGRGNYGYTF. The CDR3 coding sequence is TGTGCCAGCAGCCTAAGGGGCAGGGGTAACTATGGCTACACCTTC.

The table lists this clonotype with many counts. The V gene is TRBV28, the J gene TRBJ1-1; D is undetermined. Deletions cut 5 bases from V and 2 bases from J, with 12 bases between. There are 14 residues in the CDR3. Germline V gene sequence: CDR1 MDHEN, CDR2 SYDVKM. In DNA form, the CDR3 reads TGTGCCAGCAGTCCTTCCGGGGATAACACTGAAGCTTTCTTT. The encoded protein is CASSPSGDNTEAFF.

The V and J genes are TRBV7-3 and TRBJ2-2; TRBD2 agrees at 8 bases. Unmatched junction bases numbered 8, after V lost 5 bases and J lost 0 bases. The CDR3 totals 17 residues. The V gene's germline CDR1 is SGHTA and CDR2 FQGTGA. CDR3 DNA sequence: TGTGCCAGCAGCCCACTTCCGCGGGGGGCGAACACCGGGGAGCTGTTTTTT. It encodes CASSPLPRGANTGELFF.

This clonotype was seen at least ten times. The rearrangement joins TRBV11-2 to TRBJ2-7; 10 positions agree with TRBD2. The CDR3 is 19 amino acids. Germline-derived CDR1 and CDR2 are SGHAT and FQNNGV. J lost 0 bases, V lost 5 bases, and 16 bases had no gene match. The CDR3 bases are TGTGCCAGCAGCGCCAGGGGGCTAGGGCTAGCGGGAGACTCCTACGAGCAGTACTTC. Protein sequence: CASSARGLGLAGDSYEQYF. Using reference TRBV11-2 and TRBJ2-7 for the parts outside the CDR3, the full variable domain is EAGVAQSPRYKIIEKRQSVAFWCNPISGHATLYWYQQILGQGPKLLIQFQNNGVVDDSQLPKDRFSAERLKGVDSTLKIQPAKLEDSAVYLCASSARGLGLAGDSYEQYFGPGTRLTVT.

In this sample, this clonotype turned up many times. CDR3: CASTTGGYFYEQYF. The DNA for the CDR3 is TGTGCCAGCACTACAGGGGGTTATTTCTACGAGCAGTACTTC. The J gene is TRBJ2-7, the V gene TRBV2; TRBD1 matches at 8 bases. Trimming removed 7 bases from V and 3 bases from J; junction bases left unmatched: 8. The CDR3 is made up of 14 amino acids. The V gene's germline CDR1 is SNHLY and CDR2 FYNNEI.

This clonotype was observed a handful of times. Here the CDR3 reads CAWSLTGAANQPQHF. DNA for the CDR3: TGTGCCTGGAGTTTGACAGGGGCCGCCAATCAGCCCCAGCATTTT. The chain carries TRBV30 and TRBJ1-5; TRBD1 matches at 8 bases. V gave up 2 bases and J gave up 3 bases; unmatched junction bases: 6. CDR3 length: 15 residues. CDR1 and CDR2 (germline): GTSNPN, SVGIG (reference sequence).

This chain connects TRBV13 to TRBJ2-3; 9 nucleotides align to TRBD1. This CDR3 is 15 amino acids long. The V gene's germline CDR1 is PRHDT and CDR2 FYEKMQ (reference sequence). V gave up 4 bases and J gave up 4 bases; unmatched junction bases: 6. The CDR3 DNA reads TGTGCCAGCAGCTCACGACAGGGGGGTGCAGATACGCAGTATTTT. It yields the protein CASSSRQGGADTQYF.

This clonotype came up many times. The rearrangement links TRBV29-1 to TRBJ2-5; weak D call: TRBD2 (5 bases). The CDR3 totals 10 residues. Germline assignment: CDR1 SQVTM and CDR2 ANQGSEA. V was pared by 6 bases and J by 4 bases, with 6 bases between. The DNA of the CDR3 is TGCAGCGTAGAGGGAGAGACCCAGTACTTC. Translating gives CSVEGETQYF.

This clonotype was observed many times. J is TRBJ1-1 and V is TRBV5-1; D remains unclear. Germline V gene sequence: CDR1 SGHRS, CDR2 YFSETQ. This CDR3 comprises 13 residues. The V end was cut by 0 bases, the J end by 0 bases, with 3 bases between. CDR3: CASSLALNTEAFF. The CDR3 nucleotides are TGCGCCAGCAGCTTGGCGTTGAACACTGAAGCTTTCTTT.

The rearrangement links TRBV18 to TRBJ1-5; a possible D gene is TRBD1 (5 bases). Per the germline V gene, CDR1 is KGHSH and CDR2 is LQKENI. The CDR3 is 15 residues long. V gave up 3 bases and J gave up 2 bases, with 11 bases separating them. CDR3 sequence: CASSPSGGGNQPQHF. The DNA for the CDR3 is TGTGCCAGCTCACCCTCCGGGGGGGGCAATCAGCCCCAGCATTTT. Full variable domain (rest looked up from reference TRBV18 and TRBJ1-5): NAGVMQNPRHLVRRRGQEARLRCSPMKGHSHVYWYRQLPEEGLKFMVYLQKENIIDESGMPKERFSAEFPKEGPSILRIQQVVRGDSAAYFCASSPSGGGNQPQHFGDGTRLSIL.

This sequence joins TRBV12-3 or TRBV12-4 and TRBJ1-5; the D gene is possibly TRBD1 (6 bases). V lost 6 bases to trimming and J lost 2 bases, with 14 bases between them. There are 15 residues in the CDR3. The CDR3 sequence is CASSHSGAGNQPQHF. The DNA of the CDR3 is TGTGCCAGCAGCCATTCGGGGGCTGGCAATCAGCCCCAGCATTTT.

This clonotype has more than one count but fewer than ten. V is TRBV12-3 or TRBV12-4 and J is TRBJ2-5; tentative D call: TRBD2 (5 bases). Deletions cut 3 bases from V and 1 base from J, with 6 bases between. The CDR3 is 13 amino acids. The CDR3 bases are TGTGCCAGCAGTTTGGACTTCCAAGAGACCCAGTACTTC. As protein: CASSLDFQETQYF.

This clonotype was seen at least ten times. The chain couples TRBV7-3 to TRBJ1-2, with 8 bases matching TRBD1. V gave up 5 bases and J gave up 7 bases; unmatched junction bases: 6. CDR3 length equals 13 residues. The germline gives CDR1 SGHTA, CDR2 FQGTGA. The CDR3 DNA reads as TGTGCCAGCAGCCAGAAGACAGGGGCTGGCTACACCTTC. This sequence encodes CASSQKTGAGYTF.

For this clonotype: One base away lies a much larger clone, so this may be a sequencing read error. V usage is TRBV30 and J usage is TRBJ2-5; no firm D call. This CDR3 has 13 residues. Germline CDR1 reads GTSNPN; CDR2 reads SVGIG (reference sequence). The CDR3 DNA is TGTACCTGGAGTGCCCGGAAGCAAGAGACCCAGTACTTC. It codes for CTWSARKQETQYF.

V usage is TRBV12-3 or TRBV12-4 and J usage is TRBJ1-2; perhaps TRBD1 as D (5 bases). The CDR3 extends over 13 amino acids. Trimming left V 4 bases short and J 8 bases short, with 14 bases between. The DNA of the CDR3 is TGTGCCAGCAGTTCGACAGCTGGCGCAGGCTACACCTTC. Protein: CASSSTAGAGYTF.

This clonotype was observed many times. J is TRBJ1-5 and V is TRBV30, with 11 bases identical to TRBD1. This CDR3 is 13 amino acids long. In germline, CDR1 is GTSNPN, CDR2 SVGIG (reference sequence). Germline trimming cut 5 bases from V and 9 bases from J; bases unmatched to any gene: 6. The CDR3 region has the DNA TGTGCCTGGGGGACAGGGGGTCTTCGGCCCCAGCATTTT. It specifies CAWGTGGLRPQHF.

This clonotype has a handful of counts. The rearrangement links TRBV7-6 to TRBJ2-2, with D tentatively TRBD2 (6 bases). The CDR3 has 15 amino acids. CDR1 and CDR2 (germline): SGHVS, FNYEAQ. The ends were cut back, 5 bases at V and 7 bases at J, with 17 bases in the middle. The CDR3 coding sequence is TGTGCCAGCAGCACTCCGAAGGGGAGGAGCGGGGAGCTGTTTTTT. Amino acid sequence: CASSTPKGRSGELFF. Combining the CDR3 with reference TRBV7-6 and TRBJ2-2 gives the whole variable domain GAGVSQSPRYKVTKRGQDVALRCDPISGHVSLYWYRQALGQGPEFLTYFNYEAQQDKSGLPNDRFSAERPEGSISTLTIQRTEQRDSAMYRCASSTPKGRSGELFFGEGSRLTVL.